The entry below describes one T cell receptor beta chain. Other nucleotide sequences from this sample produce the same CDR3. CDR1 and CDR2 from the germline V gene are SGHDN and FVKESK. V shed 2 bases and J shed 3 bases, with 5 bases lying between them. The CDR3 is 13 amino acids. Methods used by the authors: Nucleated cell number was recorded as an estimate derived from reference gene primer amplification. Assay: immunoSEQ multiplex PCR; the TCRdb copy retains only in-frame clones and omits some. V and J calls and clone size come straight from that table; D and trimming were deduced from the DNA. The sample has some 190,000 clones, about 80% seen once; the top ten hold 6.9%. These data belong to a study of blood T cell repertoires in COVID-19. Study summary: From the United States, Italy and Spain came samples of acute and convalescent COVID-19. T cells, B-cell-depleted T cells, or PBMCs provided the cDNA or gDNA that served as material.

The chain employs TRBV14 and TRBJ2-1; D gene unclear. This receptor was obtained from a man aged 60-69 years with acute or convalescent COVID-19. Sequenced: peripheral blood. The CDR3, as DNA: TGTGCCAGCAGCCAACGTAACTACAATGAGCAGTTCTTC. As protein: CASSQRNYNEQFF.